These 31 T cell receptor beta chains were all obtained from the same sample, sequenced in a study of PD-1 blockade in classical Hodgkin lymphoma. TCRdb keeps only in-frame clones here, not all; method: immunoSEQ multiplex PCR. The sample gives fewer than 25,000 clones, approximately 78% of which show up once; about 7.8% is in the top ten. Each patient relapsed following autologous stem cell transplantation, and prior brentuximab vedotin exposure differed. Sequenced here: peripheral blood mononuclear cells (PBMCs), sampled before the second cycle of nivolumab. Receptors were obtained from a human donor with classical Hodgkin lymphoma.

The chain has TRBV4-2 and TRBJ2-3, with 8 bases aligning to TRBD2. The CDR3 consists of 17 residues. V shed 0 bases and J 1 base; nucleotides not matched to a gene: 6. Germline V gene sequence: CDR1 LGHNA, CDR2 YNFKEQ. The CDR3 region is CASSQDDAGGGTDTQYF. CDR3 sequence (DNA): TGTGCCAGCAGCCAAGACGACGCGGGGGGCGGCACAGATACGCAGTATTTT.

This chain joins TRBV11-3 and TRBJ1-3; D may be TRBD1 (5 bases). Looked up from germline, CDR1 is SGHNT and CDR2 is YENEEA. The CDR3 is made up of 14 amino acids. V lost 11 bases and J 6 bases, leaving 20 bases between the germline ends. Here the CDR3 DNA reads TGTGCCCAATCCCGGCGGGGGGACGAAAACACCATATATTTT. Amino acids: CAQSRRGDENTIYF.

The chain joins TRBV7-9 to TRBJ1-6; D not resolved. The V end was cut by 5 bases, the J end by 5 bases, with 13 bases between. The germline gives CDR1 SEHNR, CDR2 FQNEAQ (reference sequence). The CDR3 spans 15 residues. The CDR3 nucleotides read TGTGCCAGCAGCACTATAACAGAGAATAATTCACCCCTCCACTTT. It is translated as CASSTITENNSPLHF.

CDR3 DNA: TGTGCCAGCAGTGAATTAGACTTGGCGGGGGAAGAGACCCAGTACTTC. Amino acids: CASSELDLAGEETQYF. The chain combines TRBV6-1 with TRBJ2-5, with 7 bases identical to TRBD2. J gave up 3 bases and V 2 bases, and 9 bases lay outside the gene matches. Germline values: CDR1 MNHNS, CDR2 SASEGT. This CDR3 has 16 residues.

This chain connects TRBV15 to TRBJ1-4; D gene unclear. The CDR3 length is 15 residues. V dropped 1 base and J dropped 7 bases, with 13 bases sitting between them. The germline V gene has CDR1 LNHNV and CDR2 YYDKDF (reference sequence). The CDR3 DNA reads as TGTGCCACCAGCAGAGTCCTGTGGGATAGTGAAAAACTGTTTTTT. Translated: CATSRVLWDSEKLFF.

This rearrangement joins TRBV7-2 to TRBJ2-7, with D possibly matching TRBD2 (5 bases). CDR1 and CDR2 from the germline V gene are SGHTA and FQGNSA. The CDR3 covers 13 residues. V was pared by 5 bases and J by 6 bases, with 14 bases between. The CDR3, as DNA: TGTGCCAGCAGCCCTACGGTACGGGGCGAGCAGTACTTC. Translated, it gives CASSPTVRGEQYF.

The V gene is TRBV11-2, the J gene TRBJ2-7, with 11 bases identical to TRBD1. V was clipped by 3 bases and J by 3 bases; unmatched bases: 7. The CDR3 sequence is 16 residues long. The germline V gene encodes CDR1 SGHAT and CDR2 FQNNGV. The CDR3 sequence is CASSFSGTGGGYEQYF. CDR3 sequence (DNA): TGTGCCAGCAGCTTTTCGGGGACAGGGGGGGGCTACGAGCAGTACTTC. Looking up the rest from reference TRBV11-2 and TRBJ2-7 gives the full variable domain: EAGVAQSPRYKIIEKRQSVAFWCNPISGHATLYWYQQILGQGPKLLIQFQNNGVVDDSQLPKDRFSAERLKGVDSTLKIQPAKLEDSAVYLCASSFSGTGGGYEQYFGPGTRLTVT.

Concerning this clone itself: Other DNA sequences in the same sample also yield this CDR3. The chain links TRBV25-1 to TRBJ1-4; perhaps TRBD1 as D (6 bases). This CDR3 is built from 17 residues. Trimming removed 6 bases at V and 3 bases at J, with 20 bases between. Germline V gene data show CDR1 as MGHDK and CDR2 as SYGVNS. The CDR3: CASSTDRRGKSNEKLFF. The CDR3 nucleotides are TGTGCCAGCAGCACAGACAGGAGGGGAAAATCTAATGAAAAACTGTTTTTT. Full variable domain (rest looked up from reference TRBV25-1 and TRBJ1-4): EADIYQTPRYLVIGTGKKITLECSQTMGHDKMYWYQQDPGMELHLIHYSYGVNSTEKGDLSSESTVSRIRTEHFPLTLESARPSHTSQYLCASSTDRRGKSNEKLFFGSGTQLSVL.

The genes are TRBV7-2 and TRBJ1-5, with 9 bases aligning to TRBD1. V gave up 5 bases and J gave up 6 bases; unmatched junction bases: 5. This CDR3 region has 14 residues. The germline V gene encodes CDR1 SGHTA and CDR2 FQGNSA. CDR3 nucleotide sequence: TGTGCCAGCAGCCAACAGGGGGCGATTCAGCCCCAGCATTTT. It is translated as CASSQQGAIQPQHF. The full variable domain, its missing parts supplied by reference TRBV7-2 and TRBJ1-5, is GAGVSQSPSNKVTEKGKDVELRCDPISGHTALYWYRQSLGQGLEFLIYFQGNSAPDKSGLPSDRFSAERTGGSVSTLTIQRTQQEDSAVYLCASSQQGAIQPQHFGDGTRLSIL.

The V and J genes are TRBV2 and TRBJ2-5; 7 bases are a match to TRBD2. Germline loops: CDR1 SNHLY, CDR2 FYNNEI. The trim removed 6 bases at V and 5 bases at J, leaving 15 bases unmatched. The CDR3 has 16 amino acids. CDR3 sequence reads: CASSPGSGVNWETQYF. The CDR3 region has the DNA TGTGCCAGCAGCCCCGGGAGCGGGGTTAACTGGGAGACCCAGTACTTC.

CDR3 region: CASSPTGQGAYEQYF. The CDR3 nucleotides read TGTGCCAGCAGTCCTACTGGACAGGGGGCCTACGAGCAGTACTTC. This rearrangement joins TRBV28 to TRBJ2-7; 10 positions match TRBD1. Germline V gene lookup returns CDR1 MDHEN and CDR2 SYDVKM. V was pared by 5 bases and J by 2 bases, with 6 bases of the junction left unmatched. The CDR3 covers 15 residues.

The V and J genes are TRBV9 and TRBJ1-2, with 7 bases lining up with TRBD1. CDR1 and CDR2 from the germline V gene are SGDLS and YYNGEE. The CDR3 runs to 14 residues. The trim removed 3 bases at V and 6 bases at J, leaving 8 bases unmatched. The CDR3 is CASSEDREDDGYTF. For the CDR3, the DNA is TGTGCCAGCAGCGAAGACAGGGAAGACGATGGCTACACCTTC.

This chain links TRBV27 with TRBJ2-3, with 8 bases that match TRBD2. With 2 bases clipped from V and 3 bases from J, the junction kept 4 bases outside the gene matches. CDR1 MNHEY and CDR2 SMNVEV come from the germline V gene (reference sequence). The CDR3 is made up of 15 amino acids. CDR3 DNA: TGTGCCAGCAGTTTAGCTGGGACTAGAACAGATACGCAGTATTTT. The encoded protein is CASSLAGTRTDTQYF.

The chain couples TRBV12-5 to TRBJ2-7, with TRBD1 identical over 7 bases. This CDR3 has 20 amino acids. CDR1 is LGHNT and CDR2 is FRNRAP in the germline V gene. Trimming cost V 0 bases and J 2 bases; bases outside gene matches: 19. In DNA, the CDR3 is TGTGCTAGTGGTTTGGTACAGGGGTGGGGTTTGCGGCAGGGACCCTACGAGCAGTACTTC. As protein: CASGLVQGWGLRQGPYEQYF. Full variable domain (remainder filled in from reference TRBV12-5 and TRBJ2-7): DARVTQTPRHKVTEMGQEVTMRCQPILGHNTVFWYRQTMMQGLELLAYFRNRAPLDDSGMPKDRFSAEMPDATLATLKIQPSEPRDSAVYFCASGLVQGWGLRQGPYEQYFGPGTRLTVT.

This CDR3 is CASSQDPGQLIGYTF. CDR3 DNA sequence: TGCGCCAGCAGCCAAGACCCCGGACAGTTAATAGGCTACACCTTC. The chain recombines TRBV4-3 with TRBJ1-2, with D maybe TRBD1 (6 bases). CDR1 and CDR2 from the germline V gene are LGHNA and YSLEER. Trimming removed 0 bases at V and 8 bases at J, with 16 bases between. The CDR3 has 15 residues.

The chain uses TRBV13 and TRBJ2-7; the match to TRBD2 covers 7 bases. V gave up 4 bases and J gave up 3 bases; unmatched junction bases: 12. In germline, CDR1 is PRHDT, CDR2 FYEKMQ (reference sequence). The CDR3 contains 16 residues. The CDR3 loop reads CASSSVRGDSSYEQYF. The DNA of the CDR3 is TGTGCCAGCAGCTCGGTTCGGGGGGATTCCAGCTACGAGCAGTACTTC.

The chain recombines TRBV6-5 with TRBJ1-2, with TRBD1 as a possible D gene (5 bases). The V gene lost 3 bases and the J gene lost 4 bases, with 15 bases spanning the gap. Per the germline V gene, CDR1 is MNHEY and CDR2 is SVGAGI. This CDR3 is 15 amino acids long. CDR3 DNA sequence: TGTGCCAGCAGTTATTCTTCGACAGCTGCCTATGGCTACACCTTC. Its protein is CASSYSSTAAYGYTF.

There are a few counts of this clone. The V call is TRBV5-8, the J call TRBJ2-6; no clear D. CDR3 size: 15 residues. CDR1 is SGHTS and CDR2 is YDEGEE in the germline V gene. The V gene lost 2 bases and the J gene lost 12 bases, with 18 bases spanning the gap. The chain's CDR3 is CASSFDSGSSSVLTF. The CDR3 DNA follows: TGTGCCAGCAGCTTCGATTCAGGCTCATCCTCCGTCCTGACTTTC.

This clone was seen a handful of times. V gene TRBV4-2 combines with J gene TRBJ1-1; D ambiguous. Deletions cut 1 base from V and 14 bases from J, with 11 bases between. Germline CDR1 and CDR2: LGHNA and YNFKEQ. The CDR3 is 11 residues long. The CDR3 spells CASSQVGGRFF. The CDR3 coding sequence is TGTGCCAGCAGCCAAGTAGGCGGGCGCTTCTTT.

The chain uses TRBV13 and TRBJ2-7, with TRBD1 matching 7 bases. Germline V gives CDR1 PRHDT, CDR2 FYEKMQ (reference sequence). Trimming at V came to 6 bases and at J to 0 bases, leaving 5 bases not matched to a gene. The CDR3 runs 14 residues. CDR3 bases: TGTGCCAGCAGTCAGGGACAGTCCTCCTACGAGCAGTACTTC. Translated: CASSQGQSSYEQYF.

The chain combines TRBV18 with TRBJ2-1; D gene unclear. V gave up 5 bases and J gave up 7 bases, with 15 bases separating them. This CDR3 has 14 residues. Germline values: CDR1 KGHSH, CDR2 LQKENI. Here the CDR3 DNA reads TGTGCCAGCTCAGTAGGGAAGCTTGGGAATGAGCAGTTCTTC. Translated: CASSVGKLGNEQFF.

The chain couples TRBV19 to TRBJ2-7; D is unresolved. The CDR3 loop spans 14 amino acids. CDR1 and CDR2 from the germline V gene are LNHDA and SQIVND (reference sequence). Trimming shortened V by 0 bases and J by 2 bases, and 8 bases separated the two germline ends. The CDR3 region has the DNA TGTGCCAGTAGTATAGACGCCTCGGCCTACGAGCAGTACTTC. Its protein is CASSIDASAYEQYF.

V usage is TRBV19 and J usage is TRBJ2-5; D possibly uses TRBD1 or TRBD2 (5 bases each). Judging by the DNA end, TRBJ2-7 fits better; the J call may be wrong. The germline gives CDR1 LNHDA, CDR2 SQIVND (reference sequence). The CDR3 sequence is 13 residues long. The CDR3 DNA is TGTGCCAGTAGTCCGGGGCTTACCTACGAGCAGTACTTC. Its translation: CASSPGLTYEQYF.

This chain connects TRBV7-6 to TRBJ2-1; perhaps D is TRBD1 or TRBD2 (5 bases each). Germline-derived CDR1 and CDR2 are SGHVS and FNYEAQ. Trimming cost V 5 bases and J 2 bases, with 10 bases left between them. The CDR3 runs to 14 residues. The CDR3 sequence is CASSPSGPYNEQFF. The DNA for the CDR3 is TGTGCCAGCAGCCCCTCGGGGCCCTACAATGAGCAGTTCTTC.

The V gene is TRBV15, the J gene TRBJ2-3, with 8 bases aligning to TRBD2. V dropped 4 bases and J dropped 6; count of bases not matched to a gene: 9. This CDR3 region has 15 residues. Germline CDR1 is LNHNV and CDR2 is YYDKDF (reference sequence). The CDR3 DNA reads as TGTGCCACCAGCATATTTAGCGGGGTCACGGATACGCAGTATTTT. This gives the protein CATSIFSGVTDTQYF.

The chain is built from TRBV6-1 and TRBJ1-5; a weak D match, TRBD1 (6 bases). Germline-derived CDR1 and CDR2 are MNHNS and SASEGT. This CDR3 is 13 amino acids long. V was pared by 1 base and J by 6 bases, with 7 bases between. The CDR3 DNA follows: TGTGCCAGCAGTGAAGGGGGGCCTCAGCCCCAGCATTTT. Translated, it gives CASSEGGPQPQHF.

The V gene is TRBV5-4, the J gene TRBJ2-3, with a tentative D call TRBD1 (5 bases). CDR1 SGHNT and CDR2 YYREEE come from the germline V gene (reference sequence). The V gene lost 3 bases and the J gene lost 0 bases, with 11 bases spanning the gap. The CDR3 contains 15 residues. The DNA of the CDR3 is TGTGCCAGCAGCTCCAGGGTTTCTAGCACAGATACGCAGTATTTT. This translates into CASSSRVSSTDTQYF.

This clone was found once. The chain links TRBV7-3 to TRBJ2-2; D perhaps matches TRBD2 (5 bases). Germline CDR1 reads SGHTA; CDR2 reads FQGTGA. V was shortened by 5 bases and J by 2 bases, with 9 bases between the two germline ends. CDR3 length: 14 residues. CDR3 sequence: CASSATRNTGELFF. In DNA, the CDR3 is TGTGCCAGCAGCGCTACTAGAAACACCGGGGAGCTGTTTTTT.

Of note for this clone: One base away lies a much larger clone, so this may be a sequencing read error. The identical CDR3 is also encoded by other nucleotide sequences in the sample. The chain uses TRBV5-6 and TRBJ2-3; D perhaps matches TRBD2 (6 bases). The CDR3 spans 17 residues. The V end was cut by 2 bases, the J end by 6 bases, with 22 bases between. The germline V gene encodes CDR1 SGHDT and CDR2 YYEEEE. The CDR3 nucleotides read TGTGCCAGCAGCTTTTTTTCGGCAGGCCGCGCGGGGGATACGCAGTATTTT. Its translation: CASSFFSAGRAGDTQYF.

This chain links TRBV28 with TRBJ2-7; 9 bases line up with TRBD1. Germline-derived CDR1 and CDR2 are MDHEN and SYDVKM. There are 15 residues in the CDR3. V dropped 6 bases and J dropped 2; count of bases not matched to a gene: 8. CDR3 sequence: CASRQRTGVTYEQYF. For the CDR3, the DNA is TGTGCCAGCAGACAACGGACAGGGGTCACCTACGAGCAGTACTTC. Based on the CDR3 plus reference TRBV28 and TRBJ2-7, the full variable domain is DVKVTQSSRYLVKRTGEKVFLECVQDMDHENMFWYRQDPGLGLRLIYFSYDVKMKEKGDIPEGYSVSREKKERFSLILESASTNQTSMYLCASRQRTGVTYEQYFGPGTRLTVT.

In its sample, this clone was seen a few times. The chain recombines TRBV6-1 with TRBJ1-2; a possible D gene is TRBD1 (5 bases). Germline assignment: CDR1 MNHNS and CDR2 SASEGT. The CDR3 is made up of 15 amino acids. V dropped 2 bases and J dropped 6 bases, with 16 bases sitting between them. The CDR3 DNA follows: TGTGCCAGCAGTGAAAGGACGGGGGGGGATCATGGCTACACCTTC. It codes for CASSERTGGDHGYTF.